The clone carrying this T cell receptor (beta chain) showed up just once. Its antigen is undetermined. The repertoire was sequenced with immunoSEQ multiplex PCR; TCRdb's copy has only in-frame clones and lacks some. This sample has around 100,000 clones, with 81% found just once. The sample belongs to a study of radiotherapy plus CTLA-4 blockade in lung cancer. The overall study: Objective response was observed in 18% of patients, and disease control in approximately 30%. Broader study findings: There was expansion of tumor-derived TCR clones in blood after radiotherapy plus ipilimumab.

The V gene lost 6 bases and the J gene lost 1 base, with 15 bases spanning the gap. This CDR3 comprises 16 residues. Germline values: CDR1 KGHSH, CDR2 LQKENI. Sequences were derived from peripheral blood, sampled from a patient treated with radiotherapy plus ipilimumab. The V gene is TRBV18, the J gene TRBJ2-2; D is possibly TRBD2 (5 bases). This receptor was obtained from a human donor with non-small cell lung cancer that progressed on radiotherapy plus ipilimumab. Some clones in this sample may be carry-over from other donors' samples. In DNA, the CDR3 is TGTGCCAGCTCGGTTTTGGGAGTTGTGAACACCGGGGAGCTGTTTTTT. Protein: CASSVLGVVNTGELFF.